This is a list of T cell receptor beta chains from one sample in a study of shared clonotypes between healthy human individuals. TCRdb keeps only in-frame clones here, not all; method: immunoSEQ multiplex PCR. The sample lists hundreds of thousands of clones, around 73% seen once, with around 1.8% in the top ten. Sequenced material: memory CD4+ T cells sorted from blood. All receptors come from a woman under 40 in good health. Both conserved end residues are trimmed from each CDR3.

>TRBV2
ASSEGQGNGYT
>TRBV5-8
AGGGLSNQPQH
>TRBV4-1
ASSRIMTGGNGLDQPQH
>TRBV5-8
ASSLEYATNEKLF
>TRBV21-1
ASSRQGARGEAF
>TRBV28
ASKRGGRTQY
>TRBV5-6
ASSWGWTGGNLNTEAF
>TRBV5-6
ASSLGQVYEQY
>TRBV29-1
SGDRDGTEAF
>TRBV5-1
ASSPDRGLPEAF
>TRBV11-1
ASSLEWTGLYEQY
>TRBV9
ASSARLAGSNEQF
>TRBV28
ASRSGTGVFGELF
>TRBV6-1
ASRVAGVDTQY
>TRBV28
ASSSRGQGYEQY
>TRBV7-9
ASYTSDSGANVLT
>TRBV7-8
ASSMHPIAAEQF
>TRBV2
ASSERFGGSNTDTQY
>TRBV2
ASSVGTSGPYEQY
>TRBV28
ASSSPRGTEAF
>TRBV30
AYSSVYYEQY
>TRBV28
ASSSTLYEQY
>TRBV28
ASRGQGFAKPQH
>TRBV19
ASSIVDRVGGKSGYT
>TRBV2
ASRDDRGRTEAF
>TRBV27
ASSSGGNTEAF
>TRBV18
ASSTYGQALYGYT
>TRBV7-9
ASSLAGGSTGELF
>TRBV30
AWNHGARGANVLT
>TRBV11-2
ASSSDRGSGYT
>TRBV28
ASSLSFEAF
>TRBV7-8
ASNMGLAGDYEQY
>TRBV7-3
ASSLSRESDTQY
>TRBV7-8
ASSPSGTSGEQF
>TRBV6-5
ASSGRAGANDEQY
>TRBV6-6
ASSPNRVNQPQH
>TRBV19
ASTPLLPGINQPQH
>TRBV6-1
ASSEAHTTYNEQF
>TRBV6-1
ASSEQGLGGYT
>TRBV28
ASSLPSQGTDGYT
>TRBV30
AWSVGLAGRVGELF
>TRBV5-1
ASSFDRVTDTQY
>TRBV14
ASSQDWGNIQY
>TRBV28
ASSWDSGNTIY
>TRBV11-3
ASSLGGRGAHNEQF
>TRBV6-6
ASDRGNTEAF
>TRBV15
ATSRDLRETQY
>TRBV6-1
ASSVRRGEKLF
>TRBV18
ASSQTGGTGELF
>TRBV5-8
ASSLGLAGVNEQF
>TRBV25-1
ASSDRQGLGEQY
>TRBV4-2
ASSQDGLAGVRLTDTQY
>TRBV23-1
ASSPNPENQY
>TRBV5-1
ASSLGIGGQETQY
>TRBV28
ASLRISQPQH
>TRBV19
ASSSRDRGYRELF
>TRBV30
AWSVRGDQPQH
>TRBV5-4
ASSLNRQGRADTQY
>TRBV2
ASSPYHTSPLGRTDTQY